The 3 T cell receptor beta chains listed next were all sequenced from one sample in a study of radiotherapy plus CTLA-4 blockade in lung cancer. Libraries were prepared by immunoSEQ multiplex PCR; TCRdb keeps only in-frame clonotypes and omits some of them. The profile covers about 48,000 clones, with roughly 90% appearing a single time and less than 20% taken by the ten largest. The sample consisted of peripheral blood, taken from a patient treated with radiotherapy plus ipilimumab. The receptors were sampled from a human donor with non-small cell lung cancer that progressed on radiotherapy plus ipilimumab. Some clones in this sample may be carry-over from other donors' samples.

This clone is labeled large. The rearrangement joins TRBV28 to TRBJ1-1; D is possibly TRBD1 (6 bases). The germline V gene encodes CDR1 MDHEN and CDR2 SYDVKM. This CDR3 comprises 17 residues. V dropped 3 bases and J dropped 2 bases, with 19 bases sitting between them. Written as DNA, the CDR3 is TGTGCCAGCAGTTTGTTTGGGGGCAACGTAGTAAACACTGAAGCTTTCTTT. Amino acid sequence: CASSLFGGNVVNTEAFF.

The count of this clone is one. This chain connects TRBV27 to TRBJ1-2; D uncertain. Trimming removed 3 bases at V and 1 base at J, with 6 bases between. The CDR3 is 13 amino acids. Germline CDR1 and CDR2: MNHEY and SMNVEV (reference sequence). CDR3: CASSFGSNYGYTF. The CDR3 region has the DNA TGTGCCAGCAGTTTTGGCAGTAACTATGGCTACACCTTC.

The chain couples TRBV6-6 to TRBJ1-3; D might be TRBD1 (6 bases). CDR1 is MNHNY and CDR2 is SVGAGI in the germline V gene (reference sequence). The ends were cut back, 6 bases at V and 0 bases at J, with 12 bases in the middle. There are 15 residues in the CDR3. The CDR3 is CASRWDTNSGNTIYF. As DNA, the CDR3 is TGTGCCAGCAGATGGGACACCAACTCTGGAAACACCATATATTTT.